This TCR beta chain was captured by sequencing in a study of blood T cell repertoires in COVID-19. The wider study: Samples of COVID-19 (acute and convalescent) were obtained from the United States, Italy and Spain. The cDNA or gDNA used as material had been derived from T cells, B-cell-depleted T cells, or PBMCs.

Per the original methods: Counts of nucleated cells, estimated from reference gene primer amplification, were obtained. TCRdb's copy holds only in-frame clones and misses some; the assay was immunoSEQ multiplex PCR. That table furnishes V, J and clone size, whereas the DNA furnished D and trimming. Found here are around 150,000 clones, around 87% of them singletons; the top ten hold 4% to 5%. The receptor's source is a woman aged 60-70 years with active or convalescent COVID-19. The sequencing input was peripheral blood.

CDR3 amino acids: CASTGQGGGTDTQYF. The CDR3 DNA reads TGTGCCAGCACCGGACAGGGAGGCGGCACAGATACGCAGTATTTT. The V and J genes are TRBV2 and TRBJ2-3, with 8 bases identical to TRBD1. The CDR3 contains 15 residues. Germline V CDR1 and CDR2: SNHLY, FYNNEI. The J segment lost 1 base and the V segment lost 7 bases, leaving 7 bases of the junction unmatched.